This TCR beta chain is drawn from a study of response to subunit inactivated influenza vaccine. As to this clonotype: Its antigen is currently unknown.

TCRdb redid the calling of the RT-PCR reads with MiXCR, one entry per CDR3 protein. This sample has some 520,000 distinct CDR3 sequences, with 16% found just once. Study conclusions and caveats: The authors suggested that every seasonal influenza vaccination recruits few new T cells.

The germline V gene has CDR1 LGHDT and CDR2 YNNKEL (reference sequence). The CDR3 length is 16 residues. Trimming left V 0 bases short and J 0 bases short, with 12 bases between. This TCR came from a man in his fifties or sixties who received an inactivated influenza vaccine. This chain links TRBV3-1 with TRBJ2-7, with D perhaps TRBD2 (6 bases). Source: CD4+ T cells sorted from PBMCs, taken roughly 24 months after vaccination. The DNA for the CDR3 is TGTGCCAGCAGCCAAGAGAGGAGGGCTAGCTCCTACGAGCAGTACTTC. Protein sequence: CASSQERRASSYEQYF.